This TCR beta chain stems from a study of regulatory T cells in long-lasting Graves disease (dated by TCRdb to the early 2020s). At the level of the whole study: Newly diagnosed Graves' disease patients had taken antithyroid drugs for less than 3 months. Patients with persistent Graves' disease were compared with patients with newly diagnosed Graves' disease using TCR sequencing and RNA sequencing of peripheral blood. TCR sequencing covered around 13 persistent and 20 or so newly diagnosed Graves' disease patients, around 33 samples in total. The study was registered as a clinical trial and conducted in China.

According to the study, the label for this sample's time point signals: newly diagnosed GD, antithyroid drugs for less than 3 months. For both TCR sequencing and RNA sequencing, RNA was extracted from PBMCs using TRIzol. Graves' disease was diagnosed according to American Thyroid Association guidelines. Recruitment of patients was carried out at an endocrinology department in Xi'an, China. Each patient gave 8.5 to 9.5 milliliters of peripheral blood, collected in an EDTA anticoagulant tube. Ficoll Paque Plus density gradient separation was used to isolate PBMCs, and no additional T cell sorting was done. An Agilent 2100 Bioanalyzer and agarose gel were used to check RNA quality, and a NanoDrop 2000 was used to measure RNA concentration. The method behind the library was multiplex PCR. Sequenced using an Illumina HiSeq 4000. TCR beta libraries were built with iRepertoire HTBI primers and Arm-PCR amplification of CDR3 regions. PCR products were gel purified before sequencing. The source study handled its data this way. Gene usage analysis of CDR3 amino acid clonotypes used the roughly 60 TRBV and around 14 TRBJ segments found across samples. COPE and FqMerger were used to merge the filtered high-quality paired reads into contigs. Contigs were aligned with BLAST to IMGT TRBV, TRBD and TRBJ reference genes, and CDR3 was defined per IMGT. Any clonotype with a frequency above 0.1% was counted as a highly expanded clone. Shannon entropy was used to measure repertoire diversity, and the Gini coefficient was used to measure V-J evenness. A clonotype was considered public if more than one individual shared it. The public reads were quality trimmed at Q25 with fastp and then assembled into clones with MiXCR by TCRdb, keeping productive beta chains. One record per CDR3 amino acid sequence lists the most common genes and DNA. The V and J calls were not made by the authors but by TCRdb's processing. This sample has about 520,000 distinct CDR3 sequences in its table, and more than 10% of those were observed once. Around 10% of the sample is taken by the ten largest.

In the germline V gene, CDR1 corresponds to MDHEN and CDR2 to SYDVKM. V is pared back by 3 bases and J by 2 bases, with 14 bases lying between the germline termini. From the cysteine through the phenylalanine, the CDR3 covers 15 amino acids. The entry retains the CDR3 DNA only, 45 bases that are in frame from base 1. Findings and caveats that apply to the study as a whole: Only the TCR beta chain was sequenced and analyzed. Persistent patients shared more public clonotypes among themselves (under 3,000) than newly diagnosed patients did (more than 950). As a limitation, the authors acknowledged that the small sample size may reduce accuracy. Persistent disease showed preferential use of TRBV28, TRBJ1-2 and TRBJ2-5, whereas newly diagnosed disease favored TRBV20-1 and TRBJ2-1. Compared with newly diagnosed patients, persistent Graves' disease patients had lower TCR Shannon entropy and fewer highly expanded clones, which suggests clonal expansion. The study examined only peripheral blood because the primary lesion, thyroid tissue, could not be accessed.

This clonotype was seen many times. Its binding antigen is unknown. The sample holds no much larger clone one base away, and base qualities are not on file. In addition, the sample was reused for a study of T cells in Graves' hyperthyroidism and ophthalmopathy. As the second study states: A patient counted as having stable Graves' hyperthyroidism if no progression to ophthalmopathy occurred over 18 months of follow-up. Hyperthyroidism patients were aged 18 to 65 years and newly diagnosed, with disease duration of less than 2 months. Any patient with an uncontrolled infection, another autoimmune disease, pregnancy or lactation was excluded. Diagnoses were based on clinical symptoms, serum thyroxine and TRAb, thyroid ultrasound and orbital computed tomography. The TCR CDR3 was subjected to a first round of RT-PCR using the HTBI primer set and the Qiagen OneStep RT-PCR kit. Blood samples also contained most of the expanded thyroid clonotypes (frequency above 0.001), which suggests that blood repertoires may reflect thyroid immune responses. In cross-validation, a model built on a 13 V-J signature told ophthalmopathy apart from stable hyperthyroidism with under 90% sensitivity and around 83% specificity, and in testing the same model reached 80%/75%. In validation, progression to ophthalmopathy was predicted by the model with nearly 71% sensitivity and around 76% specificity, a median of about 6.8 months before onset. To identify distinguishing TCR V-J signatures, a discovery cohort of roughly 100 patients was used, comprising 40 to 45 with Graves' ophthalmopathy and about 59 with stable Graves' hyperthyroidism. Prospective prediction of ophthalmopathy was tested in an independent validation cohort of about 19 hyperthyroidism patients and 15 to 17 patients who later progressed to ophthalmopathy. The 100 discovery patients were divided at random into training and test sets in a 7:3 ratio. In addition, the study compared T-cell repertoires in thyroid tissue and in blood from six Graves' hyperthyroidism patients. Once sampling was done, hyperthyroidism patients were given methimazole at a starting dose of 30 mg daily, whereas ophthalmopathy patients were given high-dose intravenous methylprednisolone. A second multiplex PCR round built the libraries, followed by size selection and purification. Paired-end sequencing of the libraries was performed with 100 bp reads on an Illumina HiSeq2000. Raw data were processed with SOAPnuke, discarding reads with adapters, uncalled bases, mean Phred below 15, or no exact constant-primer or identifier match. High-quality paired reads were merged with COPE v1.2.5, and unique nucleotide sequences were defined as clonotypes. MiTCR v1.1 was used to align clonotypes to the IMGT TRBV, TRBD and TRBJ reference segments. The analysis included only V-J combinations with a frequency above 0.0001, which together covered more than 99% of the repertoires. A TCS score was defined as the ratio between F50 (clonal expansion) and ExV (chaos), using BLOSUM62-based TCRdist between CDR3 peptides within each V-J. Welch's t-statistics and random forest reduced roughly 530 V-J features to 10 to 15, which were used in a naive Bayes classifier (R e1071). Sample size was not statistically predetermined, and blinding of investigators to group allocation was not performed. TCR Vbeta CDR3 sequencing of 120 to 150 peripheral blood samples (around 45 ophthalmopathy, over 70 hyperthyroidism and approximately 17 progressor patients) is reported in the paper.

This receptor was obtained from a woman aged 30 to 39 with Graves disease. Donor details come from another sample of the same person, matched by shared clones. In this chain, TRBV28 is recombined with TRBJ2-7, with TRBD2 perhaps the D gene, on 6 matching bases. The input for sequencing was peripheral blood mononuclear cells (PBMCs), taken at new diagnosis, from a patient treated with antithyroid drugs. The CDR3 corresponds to CASSFRLAFTYEQYF. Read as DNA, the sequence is TGTGCCAGCAGTTTCCGTCTAGCGTTTACCTACGAGCAGTACTTC.